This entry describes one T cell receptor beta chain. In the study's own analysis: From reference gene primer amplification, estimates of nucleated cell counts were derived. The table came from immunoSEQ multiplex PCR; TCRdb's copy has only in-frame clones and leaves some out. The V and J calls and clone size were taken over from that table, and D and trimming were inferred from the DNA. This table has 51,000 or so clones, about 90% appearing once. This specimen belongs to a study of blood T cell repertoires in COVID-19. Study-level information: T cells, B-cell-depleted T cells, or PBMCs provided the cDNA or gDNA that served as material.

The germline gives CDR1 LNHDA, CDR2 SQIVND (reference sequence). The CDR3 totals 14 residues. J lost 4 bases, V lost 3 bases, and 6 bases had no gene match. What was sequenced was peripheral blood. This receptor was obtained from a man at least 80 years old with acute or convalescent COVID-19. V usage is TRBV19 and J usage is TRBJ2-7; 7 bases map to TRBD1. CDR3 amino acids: CASSMGDSRYEQYF. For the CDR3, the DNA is TGTGCCAGTAGTATGGGGGACAGTAGGTACGAGCAGTACTTC.